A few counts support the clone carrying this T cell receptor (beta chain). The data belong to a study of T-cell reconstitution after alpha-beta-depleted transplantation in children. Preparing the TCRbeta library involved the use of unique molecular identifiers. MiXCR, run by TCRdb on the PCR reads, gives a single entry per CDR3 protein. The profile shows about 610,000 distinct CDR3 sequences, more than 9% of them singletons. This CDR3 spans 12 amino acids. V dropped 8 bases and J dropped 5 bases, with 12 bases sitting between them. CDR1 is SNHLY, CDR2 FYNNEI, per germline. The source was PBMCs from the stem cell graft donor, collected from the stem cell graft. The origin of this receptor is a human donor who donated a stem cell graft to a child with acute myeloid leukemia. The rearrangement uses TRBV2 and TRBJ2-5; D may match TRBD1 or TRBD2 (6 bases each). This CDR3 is CASGGRLETQYF. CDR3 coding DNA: TGTGCCAGCGGGGGGCGCCTTGAGACCCAGTACTTC.